This TCR beta chain comes out of a study of radiation and T cells in renal cell carcinoma. TCRdb's copy holds only in-frame clones and misses some; the assay was immunoSEQ multiplex PCR. Of 100,000 to 150,000 clones in the sample, approximately 85% were seen once. For this clone: Its antigen is undetermined.

The time point was: blood 2 weeks post-SBRT. The treatment: 15 Gy SBRT to primary tumor, nephrectomy 4 weeks later. Radiation-treated patients gave blood at baseline, week 2 and week 4. The ends lost 1 base at V and 2 bases at J; junction bases unmatched: 11. This CDR3 comprises 18 residues. CDR1 is LGHNA and CDR2 is YNFKEQ in the germline V gene. Study results and limitations: In blood, top tumor clones expanded by 2 weeks, shrinking by 4.

The V gene is TRBV4-2, the J gene TRBJ1-5, with 7 positions matching TRBD1. The sample was blood, taken from a patient whose treatment included radiotherapy and nephrectomy. The TCR originated in a man in his fifties or sixties with renal cell carcinoma. In nucleotides, the CDR3 is TGTGCCAGCAGCCAAGTTGCGGGGCTTACAGGGGGCAATCAGCCCCAGCATTTT. Amino acid sequence: CASSQVAGLTGGNQPQHF.